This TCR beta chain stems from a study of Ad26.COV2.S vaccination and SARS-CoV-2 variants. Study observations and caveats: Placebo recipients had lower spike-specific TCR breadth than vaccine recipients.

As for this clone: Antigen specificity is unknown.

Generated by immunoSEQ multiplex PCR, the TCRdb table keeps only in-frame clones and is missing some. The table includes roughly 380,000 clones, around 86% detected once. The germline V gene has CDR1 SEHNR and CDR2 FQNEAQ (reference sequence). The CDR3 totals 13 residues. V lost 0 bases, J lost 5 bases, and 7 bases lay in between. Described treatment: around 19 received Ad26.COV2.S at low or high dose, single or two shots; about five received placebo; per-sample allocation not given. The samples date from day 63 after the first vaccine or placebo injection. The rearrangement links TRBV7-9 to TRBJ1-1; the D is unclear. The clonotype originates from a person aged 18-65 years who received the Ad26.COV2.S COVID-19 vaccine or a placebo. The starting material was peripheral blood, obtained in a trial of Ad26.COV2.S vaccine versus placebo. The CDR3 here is CASSLAGTTEAFF. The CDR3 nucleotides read TGTGCCAGCAGCTTAGCGGGTACGACTGAAGCTTTCTTT. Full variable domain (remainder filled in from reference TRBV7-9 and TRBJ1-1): DTGVSQNPRHKITKRGQNVTFRCDPISEHNRLYWYRQTLGQGPEFLTYFQNEAQLEKSRLLSDRFSAERPKGSFSTLEIQRTEQGDSAMYLCASSLAGTTEAFFGQGTRLTVV.